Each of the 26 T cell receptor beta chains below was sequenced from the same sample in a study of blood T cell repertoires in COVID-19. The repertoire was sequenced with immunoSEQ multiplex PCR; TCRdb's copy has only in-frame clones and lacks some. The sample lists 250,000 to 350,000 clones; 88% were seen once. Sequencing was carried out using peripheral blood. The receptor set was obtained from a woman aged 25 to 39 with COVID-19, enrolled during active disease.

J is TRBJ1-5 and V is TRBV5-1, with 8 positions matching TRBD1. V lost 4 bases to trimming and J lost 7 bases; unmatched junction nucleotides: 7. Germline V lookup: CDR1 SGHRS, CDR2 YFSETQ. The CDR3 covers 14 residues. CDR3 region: CASSPGQGEQPQHF. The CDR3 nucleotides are TGCGCCAGCAGCCCCGGACAGGGTGAACAGCCCCAGCATTTT.

DNA for the CDR3: TGTGCCAGCAGCCAATACGGGGAGCAGTACTTC. Amino acid sequence: CASSQYGEQYF. The chain is built from TRBV3-1 (or the pseudogene TRBV3-2) and TRBJ2-7; D is uncertain. Germline V CDR1 and CDR2: LGHDT, YNNKEL (reference sequence). The CDR3 runs to 11 residues. V was pared by 2 bases and J by 7 bases, with 6 bases between.

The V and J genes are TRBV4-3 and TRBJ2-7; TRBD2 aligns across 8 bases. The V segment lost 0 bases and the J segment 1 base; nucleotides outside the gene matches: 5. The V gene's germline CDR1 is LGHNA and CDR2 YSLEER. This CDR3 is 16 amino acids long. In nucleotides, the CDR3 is TGCGCCAGCAGCCAAGAAGGCGGGAGGAGTTCCTACGAGCAGTACTTC. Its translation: CASSQEGGRSSYEQYF.

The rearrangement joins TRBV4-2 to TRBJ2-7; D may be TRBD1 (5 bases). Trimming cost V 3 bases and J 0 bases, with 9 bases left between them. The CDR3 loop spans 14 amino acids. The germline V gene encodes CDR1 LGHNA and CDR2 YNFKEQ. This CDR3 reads CASSHVTGSYEQYF. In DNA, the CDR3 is TGTGCCAGCAGCCACGTAACAGGCTCCTACGAGCAGTACTTC.

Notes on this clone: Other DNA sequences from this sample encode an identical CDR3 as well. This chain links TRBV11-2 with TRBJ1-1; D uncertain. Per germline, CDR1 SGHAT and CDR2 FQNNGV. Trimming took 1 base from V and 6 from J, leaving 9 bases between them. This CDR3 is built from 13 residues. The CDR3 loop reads CASSLGLGAEAFF. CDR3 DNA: TGTGCCAGCAGCTTAGGGCTAGGCGCTGAAGCTTTCTTT.

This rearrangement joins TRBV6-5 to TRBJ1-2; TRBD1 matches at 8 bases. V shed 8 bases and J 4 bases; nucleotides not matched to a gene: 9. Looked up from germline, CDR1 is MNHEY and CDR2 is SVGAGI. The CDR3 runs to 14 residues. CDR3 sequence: CASGRTGNFYGYTF. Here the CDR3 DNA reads TGTGCCAGCGGCCGGACAGGGAATTTCTATGGCTACACCTTC.

The CDR3 loop reads CASIPKRREGYGYTF. As DNA, the CDR3 is TGTGCCAGCATCCCAAAACGCAGGGAGGGCTATGGCTACACCTTC. J is TRBJ1-2 and V is TRBV2, with D maybe TRBD1 (5 bases). In germline, CDR1 is SNHLY, CDR2 FYNNEI. Trimming stripped 7 bases from V and 4 bases from J, with 19 bases between. The CDR3 covers 15 residues.

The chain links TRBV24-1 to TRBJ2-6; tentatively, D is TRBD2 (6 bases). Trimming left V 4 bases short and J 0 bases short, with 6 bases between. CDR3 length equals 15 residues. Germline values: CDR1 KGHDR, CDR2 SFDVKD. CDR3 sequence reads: CATSDGSSGANVLTF. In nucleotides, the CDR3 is TGTGCCACCAGTGACGGGAGCTCTGGGGCCAACGTCCTGACTTTC.

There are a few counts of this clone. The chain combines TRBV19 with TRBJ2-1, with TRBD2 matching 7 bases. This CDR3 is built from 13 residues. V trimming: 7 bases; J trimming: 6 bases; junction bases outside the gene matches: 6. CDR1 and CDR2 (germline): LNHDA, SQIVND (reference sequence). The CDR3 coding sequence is TGTGCCAGTACAAGCGGGAACATCAATGAGCAGTTCTTC. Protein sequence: CASTSGNINEQFF. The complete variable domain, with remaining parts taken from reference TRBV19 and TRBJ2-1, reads DGGITQSPKYLFRKEGQNVTLSCEQNLNHDAMYWYRQDPGQGLRLIYYSQIVNDFQKGDIAEGYSVSREKKESFPLTVTSAQKNPTAFYLCASTSGNINEQFFGPGTRLTVL.

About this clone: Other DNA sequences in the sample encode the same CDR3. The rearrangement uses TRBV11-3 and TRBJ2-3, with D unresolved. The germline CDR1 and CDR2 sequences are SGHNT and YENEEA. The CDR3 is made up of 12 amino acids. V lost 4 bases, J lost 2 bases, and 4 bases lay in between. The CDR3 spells CASSSNTDTQYF. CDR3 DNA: TGTGCCAGCAGCTCCAACACAGATACGCAGTATTTT.

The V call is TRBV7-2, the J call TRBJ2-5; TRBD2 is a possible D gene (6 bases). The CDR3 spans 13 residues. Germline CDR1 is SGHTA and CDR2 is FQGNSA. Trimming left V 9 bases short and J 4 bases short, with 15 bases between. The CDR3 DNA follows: TGTGCCAGTCTGCGCGGGATAGGAGAGACCCAGTACTTC. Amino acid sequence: CASLRGIGETQYF.

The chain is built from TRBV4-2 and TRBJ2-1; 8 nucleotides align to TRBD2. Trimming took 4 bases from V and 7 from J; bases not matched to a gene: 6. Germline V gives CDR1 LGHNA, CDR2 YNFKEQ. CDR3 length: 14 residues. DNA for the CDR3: TGTGCCAGCAGCCTAGCGGGGAAACGGAATGAGCAGTTCTTC. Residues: CASSLAGKRNEQFF.

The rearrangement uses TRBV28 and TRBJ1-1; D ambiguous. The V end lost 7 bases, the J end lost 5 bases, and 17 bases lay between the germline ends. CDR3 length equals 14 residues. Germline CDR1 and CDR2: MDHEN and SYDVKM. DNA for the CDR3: TGTGCCAGCACCCTATGGAGGGCGGGTACTGAAGCTTTCTTT. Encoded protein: CASTLWRAGTEAFF. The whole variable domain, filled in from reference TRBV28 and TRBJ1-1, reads DVKVTQSSRYLVKRTGEKVFLECVQDMDHENMFWYRQDPGLGLRLIYFSYDVKMKEKGDIPEGYSVSREKKERFSLILESASTNQTSMYLCASTLWRAGTEAFFGQGTRLTVV.

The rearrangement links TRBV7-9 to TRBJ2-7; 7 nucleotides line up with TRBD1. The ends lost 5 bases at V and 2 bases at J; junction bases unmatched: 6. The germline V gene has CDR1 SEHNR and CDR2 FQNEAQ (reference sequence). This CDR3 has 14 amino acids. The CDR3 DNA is TGTGCCAGCAGCGTCACAGGGGCCACCTACGAGCAGTACTTC. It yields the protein CASSVTGATYEQYF. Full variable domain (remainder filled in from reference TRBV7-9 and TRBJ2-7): DTGVSQNPRHKITKRGQNVTFRCDPISEHNRLYWYRQTLGQGPEFLTYFQNEAQLEKSRLLSDRFSAERPKGSFSTLEIQRTEQGDSAMYLCASSVTGATYEQYFGPGTRLTVT.

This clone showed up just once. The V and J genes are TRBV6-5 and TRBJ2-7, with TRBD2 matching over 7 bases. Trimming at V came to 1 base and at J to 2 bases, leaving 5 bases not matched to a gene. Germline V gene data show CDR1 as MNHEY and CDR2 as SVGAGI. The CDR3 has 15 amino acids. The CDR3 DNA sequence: TGTGCCAGCAGTTACTACGCGGGAGCCCCCTACGAGCAGTACTTC. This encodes CASSYYAGAPYEQYF.

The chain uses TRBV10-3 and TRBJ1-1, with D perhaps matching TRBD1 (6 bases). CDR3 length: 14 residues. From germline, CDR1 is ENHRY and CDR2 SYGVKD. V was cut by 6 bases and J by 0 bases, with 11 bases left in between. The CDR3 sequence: CAISGQNLNTEAFF. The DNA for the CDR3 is TGTGCCATCAGCGGACAGAACCTGAACACTGAAGCTTTCTTT.

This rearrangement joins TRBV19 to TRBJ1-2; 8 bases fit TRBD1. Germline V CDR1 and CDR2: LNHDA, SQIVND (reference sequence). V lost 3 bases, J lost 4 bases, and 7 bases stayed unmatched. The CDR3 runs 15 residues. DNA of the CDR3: TGTGCCAGTAGTATTGGACAGGGTGGGCTCTATGGCTACACCTTC. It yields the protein CASSIGQGGLYGYTF.

CDR3 amino acids: CASTSVTGVNTGELFF. The CDR3 DNA follows: TGTGCCAGCACCTCCGTGACAGGGGTGAACACCGGGGAGCTGTTTTTT. The chain couples TRBV28 to TRBJ2-2; 8 bases map to TRBD1. The CDR3 spans 16 residues. Germline CDR1 MDHEN, CDR2 SYDVKM. Trimming removed 7 bases from V and 1 base from J; junction bases left unmatched: 8.

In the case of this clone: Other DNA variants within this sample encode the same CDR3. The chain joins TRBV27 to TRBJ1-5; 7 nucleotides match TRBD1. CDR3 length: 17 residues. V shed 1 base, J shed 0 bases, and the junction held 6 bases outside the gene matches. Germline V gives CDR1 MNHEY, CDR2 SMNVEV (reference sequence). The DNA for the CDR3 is TGTGCCAGCAGTTTATACCCCCCAGGGGGTAGCAATCAGCCCCAGCATTTT. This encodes CASSLYPPGGSNQPQHF.

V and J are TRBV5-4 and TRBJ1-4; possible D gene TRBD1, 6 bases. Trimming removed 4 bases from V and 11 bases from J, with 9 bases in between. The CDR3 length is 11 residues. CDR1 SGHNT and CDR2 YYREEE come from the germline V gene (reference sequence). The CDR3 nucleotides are TGTGCCAGCAGCAACGGACAGAAACTGTTTTTT. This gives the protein CASSNGQKLFF. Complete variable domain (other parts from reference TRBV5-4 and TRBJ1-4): ETGVTQSPTHLIKTRGQQVTLRCSSQSGHNTVSWYQQALGQGPQFIFQYYREEENGRGNFPPRFSGLQFPNYSSELNVNALELDDSALYLCASSNGQKLFFGSGTQLSVL.

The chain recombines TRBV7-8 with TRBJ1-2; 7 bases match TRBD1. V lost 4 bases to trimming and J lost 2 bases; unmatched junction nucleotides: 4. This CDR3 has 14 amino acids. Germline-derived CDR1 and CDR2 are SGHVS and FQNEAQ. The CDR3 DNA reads TGTGCCAGCAGCTCGCCGACAGGGAACTATGGCTACACCTTC. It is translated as CASSSPTGNYGYTF.

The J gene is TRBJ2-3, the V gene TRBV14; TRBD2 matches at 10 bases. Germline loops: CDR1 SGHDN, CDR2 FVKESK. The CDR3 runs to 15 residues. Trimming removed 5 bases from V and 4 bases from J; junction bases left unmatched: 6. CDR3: CASSYSGRRADTQYF. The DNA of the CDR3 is TGTGCCAGCAGCTATAGCGGGAGGAGGGCAGATACGCAGTATTTT.

The CDR3 bases are TGCGCCAGCAGCCCCCCTCAGGGCGGACCTAATGAGCAGTTCTTC. It codes for CASSPPQGGPNEQFF. The chain joins TRBV5-1 to TRBJ2-1; D may be TRBD1 (5 bases). Germline loops: CDR1 SGHRS, CDR2 YFSETQ. The V end was cut by 4 bases, the J end by 7 bases, with 18 bases between. The CDR3 runs 15 residues.

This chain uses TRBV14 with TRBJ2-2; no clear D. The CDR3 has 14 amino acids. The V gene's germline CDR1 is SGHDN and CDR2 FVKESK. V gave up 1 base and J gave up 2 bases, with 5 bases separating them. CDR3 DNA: TGTGCCAGCAGCCAAGTCCTTAACACCGGGGAGCTGTTTTTT. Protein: CASSQVLNTGELFF.

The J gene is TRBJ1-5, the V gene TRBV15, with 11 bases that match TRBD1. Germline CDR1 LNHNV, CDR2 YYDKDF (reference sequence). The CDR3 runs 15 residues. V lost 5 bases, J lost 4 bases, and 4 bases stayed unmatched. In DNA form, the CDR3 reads TGTGCCACCAGCTCGGACAGGGGGCTAAATCAGCCCCAGCATTTT. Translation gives CATSSDRGLNQPQHF.

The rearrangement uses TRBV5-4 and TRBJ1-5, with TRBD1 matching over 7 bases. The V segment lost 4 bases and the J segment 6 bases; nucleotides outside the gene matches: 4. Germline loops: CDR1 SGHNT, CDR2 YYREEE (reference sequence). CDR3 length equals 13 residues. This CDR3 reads CASSEGQFQPQHF. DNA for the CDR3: TGTGCCAGCAGCGAGGGACAGTTTCAGCCCCAGCATTTT.